This TCR beta chain is drawn from a study of blood T cell repertoires in COVID-19. CDR3 length equals 13 residues. Per the germline V gene, CDR1 is LNHDA and CDR2 is SQIVND (reference sequence). Trimming took 3 bases from V and 4 from J, leaving 9 bases between them. This clone occurred once. Sequencing used immunoSEQ multiplex PCR; TCRdb keeps in-frame clones, though not all of them. The table includes over 200,000 clones, more than 80% detected once. Enrolment of Seattle patients took place during active infection, and they were followed longitudinally. The origin of this receptor is a man aged 30-40 years with COVID-19, enrolled during active disease. The chain carries TRBV19 and TRBJ2-5; no definite D call. The sequenced sample consisted of peripheral blood. The CDR3 DNA reads as TGTGCCAGTAGTATCCCCCCCATAGAGACCCAGTACTTC. As protein: CASSIPPIETQYF.